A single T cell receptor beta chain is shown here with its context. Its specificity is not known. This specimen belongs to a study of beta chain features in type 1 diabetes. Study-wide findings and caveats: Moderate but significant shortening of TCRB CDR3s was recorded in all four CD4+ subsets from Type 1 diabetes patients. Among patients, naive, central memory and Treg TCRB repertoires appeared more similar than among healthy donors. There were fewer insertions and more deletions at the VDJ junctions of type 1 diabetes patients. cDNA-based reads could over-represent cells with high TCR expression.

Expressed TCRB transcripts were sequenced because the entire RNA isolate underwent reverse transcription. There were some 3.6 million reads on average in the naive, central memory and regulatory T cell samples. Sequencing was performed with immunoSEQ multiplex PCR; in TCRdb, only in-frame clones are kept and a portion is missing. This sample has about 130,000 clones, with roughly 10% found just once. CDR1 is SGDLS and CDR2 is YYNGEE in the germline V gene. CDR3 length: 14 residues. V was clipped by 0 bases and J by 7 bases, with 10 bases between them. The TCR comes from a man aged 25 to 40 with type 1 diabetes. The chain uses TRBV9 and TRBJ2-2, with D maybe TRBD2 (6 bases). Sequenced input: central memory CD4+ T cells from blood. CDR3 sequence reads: CASSVGGGLGELFF. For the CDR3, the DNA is TGTGCCAGCAGCGTAGGCGGAGGGCTCGGGGAGCTGTTTTTT.